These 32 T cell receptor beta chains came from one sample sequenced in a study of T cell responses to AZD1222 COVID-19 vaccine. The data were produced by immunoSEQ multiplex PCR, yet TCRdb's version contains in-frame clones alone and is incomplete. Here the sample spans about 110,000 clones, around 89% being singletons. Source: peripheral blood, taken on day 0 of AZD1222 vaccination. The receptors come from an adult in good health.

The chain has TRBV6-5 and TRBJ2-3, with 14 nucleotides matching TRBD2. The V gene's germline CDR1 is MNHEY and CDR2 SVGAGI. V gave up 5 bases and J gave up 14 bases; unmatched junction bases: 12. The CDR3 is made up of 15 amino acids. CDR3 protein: CASSTPGLAGVAWYF. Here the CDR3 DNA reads TGTGCCAGCAGTACGCCGGGACTAGCGGGAGTTGCTTGGTATTTT.

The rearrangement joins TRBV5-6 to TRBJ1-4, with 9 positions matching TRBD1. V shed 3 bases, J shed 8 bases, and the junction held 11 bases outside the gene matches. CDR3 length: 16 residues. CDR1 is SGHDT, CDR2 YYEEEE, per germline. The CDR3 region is CASSSGTGYSGEKLFF. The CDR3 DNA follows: TGTGCCAGCAGCTCCGGGACAGGGTACTCGGGAGAAAAACTGTTTTTT.

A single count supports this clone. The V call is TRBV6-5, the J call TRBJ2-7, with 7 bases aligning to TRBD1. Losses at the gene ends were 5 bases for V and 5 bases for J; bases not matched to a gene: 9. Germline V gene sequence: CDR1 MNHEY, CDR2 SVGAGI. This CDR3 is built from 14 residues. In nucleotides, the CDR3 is TGTGCCAGCAGTAAACTGGACAGGATCCACGAGCAGTACTTC. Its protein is CASSKLDRIHEQYF.

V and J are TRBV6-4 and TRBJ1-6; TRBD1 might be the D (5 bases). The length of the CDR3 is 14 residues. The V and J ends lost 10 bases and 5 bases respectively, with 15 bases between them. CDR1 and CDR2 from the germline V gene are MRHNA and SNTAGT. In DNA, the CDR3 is TGTGCCACTCCTCGGGGACGGAATAATTCACCCCTCCACTTT. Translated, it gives CATPRGRNNSPLHF.

The DNA of the CDR3 is TGCGCCAGCAGCTCAGACAGGGAAACGAACACCATATATTTT. Protein sequence: CASSSDRETNTIYF. The chain joins TRBV5-1 to TRBJ1-3; 7 nucleotides line up with TRBD1. The ends lost 3 bases at V and 7 bases at J; junction bases unmatched: 7. Germline V gene lookup returns CDR1 SGHRS and CDR2 YFSETQ. This CDR3 has 14 amino acids. Combining the CDR3 with reference TRBV5-1 and TRBJ1-3 gives the whole variable domain KAGVTQTPRYLIKTRGQQVTLSCSPISGHRSVSWYQQTPGQGLQFLFEYFSETQRNKGNFPGRFSGRQFSNSRSEMNVSTLELGDSALYLCASSSDRETNTIYFGEGSWLTVV.

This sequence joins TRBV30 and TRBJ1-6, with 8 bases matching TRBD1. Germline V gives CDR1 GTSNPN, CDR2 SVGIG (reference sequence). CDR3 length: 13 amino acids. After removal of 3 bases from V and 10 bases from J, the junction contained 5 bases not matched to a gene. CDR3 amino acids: CAWRRQGSSPLHF. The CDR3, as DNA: TGTGCCTGGAGACGACAGGGGAGCTCACCCCTCCACTTT.

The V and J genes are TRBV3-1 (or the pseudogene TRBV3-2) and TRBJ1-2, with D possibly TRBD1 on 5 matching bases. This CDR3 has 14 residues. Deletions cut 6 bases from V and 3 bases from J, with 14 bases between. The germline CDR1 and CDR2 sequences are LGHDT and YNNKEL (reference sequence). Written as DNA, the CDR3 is TGTGCCAGCAGGCCCAGGGCGGGGGACTATGGCTACACCTTC. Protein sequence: CASRPRAGDYGYTF.

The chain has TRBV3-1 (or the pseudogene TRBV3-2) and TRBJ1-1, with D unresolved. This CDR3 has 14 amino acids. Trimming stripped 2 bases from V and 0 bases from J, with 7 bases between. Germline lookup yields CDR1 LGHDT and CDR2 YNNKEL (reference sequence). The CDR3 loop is CASSQKSLNTEAFF. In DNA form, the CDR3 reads TGTGCCAGCAGCCAAAAGTCCTTGAACACTGAAGCTTTCTTT.

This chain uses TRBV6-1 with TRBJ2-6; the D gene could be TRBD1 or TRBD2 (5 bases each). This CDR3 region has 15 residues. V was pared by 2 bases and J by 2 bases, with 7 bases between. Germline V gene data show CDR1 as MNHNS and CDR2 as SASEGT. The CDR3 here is CASSELGAGANVLTF. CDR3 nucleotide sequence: TGTGCCAGCAGTGAATTGGGGGCTGGGGCCAACGTCCTGACTTTC.

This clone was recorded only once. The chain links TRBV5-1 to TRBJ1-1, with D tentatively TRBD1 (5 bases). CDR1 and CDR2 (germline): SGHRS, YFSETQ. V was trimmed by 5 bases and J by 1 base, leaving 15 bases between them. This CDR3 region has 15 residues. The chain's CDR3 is CASRGGLTSNTEAFF. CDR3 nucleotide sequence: TGCGCCAGCAGGGGGGGACTGACTTCGAACACTGAAGCTTTCTTT.

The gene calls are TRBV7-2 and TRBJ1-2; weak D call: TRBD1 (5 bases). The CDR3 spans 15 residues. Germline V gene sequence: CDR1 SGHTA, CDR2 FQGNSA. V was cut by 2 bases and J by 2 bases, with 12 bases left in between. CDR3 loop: CASSLTAGKNYGYTF. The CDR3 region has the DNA TGTGCCAGCAGCTTAACCGCAGGGAAAAACTATGGCTACACCTTC.

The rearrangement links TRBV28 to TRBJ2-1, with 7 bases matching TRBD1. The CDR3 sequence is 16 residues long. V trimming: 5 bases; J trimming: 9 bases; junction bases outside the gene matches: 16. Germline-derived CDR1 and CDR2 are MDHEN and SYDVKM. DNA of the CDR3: TGTGCCAGCAGTGAGCCCTGGACTGAGGGGGCAATTGAGCAGTTCTTC. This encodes CASSEPWTEGAIEQFF.

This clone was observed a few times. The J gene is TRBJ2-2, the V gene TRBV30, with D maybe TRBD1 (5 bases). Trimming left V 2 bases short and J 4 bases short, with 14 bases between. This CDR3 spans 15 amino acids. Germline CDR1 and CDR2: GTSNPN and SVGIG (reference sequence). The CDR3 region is CAWSPSQGTTGELFF. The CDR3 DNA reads TGTGCCTGGAGTCCCTCTCAGGGTACCACCGGGGAGCTGTTTTTT.

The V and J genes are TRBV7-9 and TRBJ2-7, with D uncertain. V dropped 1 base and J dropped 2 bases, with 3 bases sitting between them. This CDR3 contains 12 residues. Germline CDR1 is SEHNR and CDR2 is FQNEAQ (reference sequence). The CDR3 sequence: CASSLGAYEQYF. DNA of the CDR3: TGTGCCAGCAGCTTAGGTGCCTACGAGCAGTACTTC.

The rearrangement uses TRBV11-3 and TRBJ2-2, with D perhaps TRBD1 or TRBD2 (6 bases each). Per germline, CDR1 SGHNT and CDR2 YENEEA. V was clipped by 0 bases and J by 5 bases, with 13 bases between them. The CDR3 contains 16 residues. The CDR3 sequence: CASSLDPGGGTGELFF. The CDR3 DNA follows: TGTGCCAGCAGCTTAGATCCCGGGGGCGGAACCGGGGAGCTGTTTTTT. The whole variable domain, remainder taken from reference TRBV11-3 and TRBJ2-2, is EAGVVQSPRYKIIEKKQPVAFWCNPISGHNTLYWYLQNLGQGPELLIRYENEEAVDDSQLPKDRFSAERLKGVDSTLKIQPAELGDSAVYLCASSLDPGGGTGELFFGEGSRLTVL.

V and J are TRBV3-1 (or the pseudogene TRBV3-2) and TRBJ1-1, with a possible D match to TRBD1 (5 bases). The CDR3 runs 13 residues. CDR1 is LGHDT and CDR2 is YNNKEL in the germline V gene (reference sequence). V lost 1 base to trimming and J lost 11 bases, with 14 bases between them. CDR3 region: CASSQGRVIVAFF. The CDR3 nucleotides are TGTGCCAGCAGCCAAGGCAGGGTGATAGTGGCTTTCTTT.

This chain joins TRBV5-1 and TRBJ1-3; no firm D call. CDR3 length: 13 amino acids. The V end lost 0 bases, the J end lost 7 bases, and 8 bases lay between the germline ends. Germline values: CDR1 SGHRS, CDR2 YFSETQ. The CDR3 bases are TGCGCCAGCAGCTTGGGTCCCGAGAACACCATATATTTT. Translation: CASSLGPENTIYF.

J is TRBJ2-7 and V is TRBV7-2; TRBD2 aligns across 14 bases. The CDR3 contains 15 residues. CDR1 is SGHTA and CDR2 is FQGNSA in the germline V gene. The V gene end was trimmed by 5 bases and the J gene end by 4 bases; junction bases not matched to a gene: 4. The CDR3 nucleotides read TGTGCCAGCAGCACGGGACTAGCGGGAGCTTACGAGCAGTACTTC. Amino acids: CASSTGLAGAYEQYF.

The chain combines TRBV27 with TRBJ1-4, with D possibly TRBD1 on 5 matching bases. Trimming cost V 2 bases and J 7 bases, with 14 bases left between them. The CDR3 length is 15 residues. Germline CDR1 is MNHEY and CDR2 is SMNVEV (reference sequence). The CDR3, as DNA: TGTGCCAGCAGTTTAGCCATCGGGGGGACTGAAAAACTGTTTTTT. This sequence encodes CASSLAIGGTEKLFF.

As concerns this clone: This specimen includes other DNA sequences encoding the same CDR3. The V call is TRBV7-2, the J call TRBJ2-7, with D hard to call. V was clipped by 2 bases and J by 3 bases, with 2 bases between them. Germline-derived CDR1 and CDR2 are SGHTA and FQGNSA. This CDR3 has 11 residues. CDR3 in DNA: TGTGCCAGCAGCTTACGCTACGAGCAGTACTTC. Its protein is CASSLRYEQYF.

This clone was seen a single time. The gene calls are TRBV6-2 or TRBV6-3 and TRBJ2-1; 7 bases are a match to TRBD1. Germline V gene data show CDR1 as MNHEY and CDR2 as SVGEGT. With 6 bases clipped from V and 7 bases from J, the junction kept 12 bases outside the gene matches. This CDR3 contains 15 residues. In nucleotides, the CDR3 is TGTGCCAGCAGCCCACAGGGGAGTTTCGGAAATGAGCAGTTCTTC. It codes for CASSPQGSFGNEQFF.

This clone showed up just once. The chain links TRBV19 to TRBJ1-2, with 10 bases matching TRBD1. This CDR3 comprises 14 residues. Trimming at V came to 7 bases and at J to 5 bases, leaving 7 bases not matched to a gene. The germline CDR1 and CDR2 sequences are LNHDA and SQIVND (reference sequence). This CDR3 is CASTRQGAEYGYTF. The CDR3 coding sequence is TGTGCCAGTACTCGACAGGGGGCGGAATATGGCTACACCTTC.

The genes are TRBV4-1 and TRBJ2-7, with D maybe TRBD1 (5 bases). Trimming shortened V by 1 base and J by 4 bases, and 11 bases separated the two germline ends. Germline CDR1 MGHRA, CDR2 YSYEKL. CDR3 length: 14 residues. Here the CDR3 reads CASSQGQGSYEQYF. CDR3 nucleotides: TGCGCCAGCAGCCAAGGGCAGGGAAGTTACGAGCAGTACTTC.

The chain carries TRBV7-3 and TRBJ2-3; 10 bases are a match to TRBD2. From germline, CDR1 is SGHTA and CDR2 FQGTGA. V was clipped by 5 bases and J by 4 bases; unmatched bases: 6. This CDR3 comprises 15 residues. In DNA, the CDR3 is TGTGCCAGCAGCACCCTAAGCGGGAGGGCAGATACGCAGTATTTT. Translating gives CASSTLSGRADTQYF.

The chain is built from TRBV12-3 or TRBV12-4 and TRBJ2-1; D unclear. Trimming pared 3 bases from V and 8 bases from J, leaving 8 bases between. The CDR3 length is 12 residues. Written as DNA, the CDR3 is TGTGCCAGCAGTTTGGTGGATTATGAGCAGTTCTTC. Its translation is CASSLVDYEQFF.

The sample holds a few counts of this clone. This CDR3 is CASSLGLAGAPWEQFF. The CDR3 nucleotides are TGTGCCAGCAGCCTTGGACTAGCGGGAGCCCCGTGGGAGCAGTTCTTC. The chain carries TRBV4-2 and TRBJ2-1, with 13 bases lining up with TRBD2. The germline V gene encodes CDR1 LGHNA and CDR2 YNFKEQ. The CDR3 is made up of 16 amino acids. With 4 bases clipped from V and 10 bases from J, the junction kept 10 bases outside the gene matches.

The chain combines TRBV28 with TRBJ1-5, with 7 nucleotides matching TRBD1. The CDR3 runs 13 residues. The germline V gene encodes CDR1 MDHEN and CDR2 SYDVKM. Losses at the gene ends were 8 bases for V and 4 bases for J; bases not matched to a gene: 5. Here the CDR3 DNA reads TGTGCCAGCGGGACAGCCAGGAATCAGCCCCAGCATTTT. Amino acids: CASGTARNQPQHF.

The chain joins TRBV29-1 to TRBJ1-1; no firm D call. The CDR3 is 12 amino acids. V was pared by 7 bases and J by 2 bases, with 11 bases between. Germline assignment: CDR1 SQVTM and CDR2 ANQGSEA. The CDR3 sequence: CSACLINTEAFF. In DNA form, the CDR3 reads TGCAGCGCCTGTCTCATCAACACTGAAGCTTTCTTT.

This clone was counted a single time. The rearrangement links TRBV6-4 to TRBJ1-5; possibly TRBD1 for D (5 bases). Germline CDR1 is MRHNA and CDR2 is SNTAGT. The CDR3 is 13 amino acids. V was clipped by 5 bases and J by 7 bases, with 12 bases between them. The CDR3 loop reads CASSPGSRQPQHF. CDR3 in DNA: TGTGCCAGCAGTCCAGGGTCACGCCAGCCCCAGCATTTT.

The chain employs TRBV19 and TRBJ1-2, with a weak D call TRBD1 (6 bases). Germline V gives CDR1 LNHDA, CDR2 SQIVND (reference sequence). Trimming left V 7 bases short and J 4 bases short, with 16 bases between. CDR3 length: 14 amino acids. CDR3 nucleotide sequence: TGTGCCAGTACTCGGGACAATTCACTCTATGGCTACACCTTC. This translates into CASTRDNSLYGYTF. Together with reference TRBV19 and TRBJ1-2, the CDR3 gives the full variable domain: DGGITQSPKYLFRKEGQNVTLSCEQNLNHDAMYWYRQDPGQGLRLIYYSQIVNDFQKGDIAEGYSVSREKKESFPLTVTSAQKNPTAFYLCASTRDNSLYGYTFGSGTRLTVV.

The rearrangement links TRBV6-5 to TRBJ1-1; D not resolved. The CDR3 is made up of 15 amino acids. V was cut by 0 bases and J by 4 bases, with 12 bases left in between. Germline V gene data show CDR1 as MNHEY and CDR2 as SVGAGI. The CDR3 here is CASSYSQVVGTEAFF. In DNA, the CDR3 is TGTGCCAGCAGTTACTCCCAAGTGGTCGGCACTGAAGCTTTCTTT.

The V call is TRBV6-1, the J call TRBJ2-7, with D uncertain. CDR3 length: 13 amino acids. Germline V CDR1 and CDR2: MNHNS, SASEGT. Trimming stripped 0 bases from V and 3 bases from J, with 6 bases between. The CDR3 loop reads CASSEAKLYEQYF. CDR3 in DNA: TGTGCCAGCAGTGAAGCCAAGCTCTACGAGCAGTACTTC.